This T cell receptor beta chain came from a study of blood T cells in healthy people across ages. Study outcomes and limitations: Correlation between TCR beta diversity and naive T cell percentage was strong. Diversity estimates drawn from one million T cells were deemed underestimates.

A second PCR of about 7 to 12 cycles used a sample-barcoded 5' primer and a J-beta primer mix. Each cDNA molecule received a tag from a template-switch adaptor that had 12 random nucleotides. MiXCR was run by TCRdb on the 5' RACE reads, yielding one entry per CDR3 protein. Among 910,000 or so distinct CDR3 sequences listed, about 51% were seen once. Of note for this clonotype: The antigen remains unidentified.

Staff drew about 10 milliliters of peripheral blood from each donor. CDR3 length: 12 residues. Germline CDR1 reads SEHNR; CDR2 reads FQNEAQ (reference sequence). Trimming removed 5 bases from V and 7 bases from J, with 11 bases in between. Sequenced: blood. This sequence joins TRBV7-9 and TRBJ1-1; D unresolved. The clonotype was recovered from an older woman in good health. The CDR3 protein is CASSRNGLEAFF. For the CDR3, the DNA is TGTGCCAGCAGCCGGAACGGGCTTGAAGCTTTCTTT. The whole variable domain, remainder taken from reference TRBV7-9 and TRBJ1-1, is DTGVSQNPRHKITKRGQNVTFRCDPISEHNRLYWYRQTLGQGPEFLTYFQNEAQLEKSRLLSDRFSAERPKGSFSTLEIQRTEQGDSAMYLCASSRNGLEAFFGQGTRLTVV.